Listed below are T cell receptor beta chains from one sample, sequenced in a study of shared clonotypes between healthy human individuals. Sequencing used immunoSEQ multiplex PCR; TCRdb keeps in-frame clones, though not all of them. The profile shows over 1.4 million clones, approximately 97% of them singletons. The source material was naive CD4+ T cells sorted from blood. These TCRs come from a man aged 25-40 years in good health. The conserved cysteine and the conserved F or W are not part of the CDR3 here.

V: TRBV28
J: TRBJ2-3
CDR3: ATTRRLQTDTQY

V: TRBV11-2
J: TRBJ2-7
CDR3: ASINKASGVYEQY

V: TRBV5-4
J: TRBJ2-1
CDR3: ASSLVSGLNEQF

V: TRBV5-5
J: TRBJ2-2
CDR3: ASSFWTYTGELF

V: TRBV5-1
J: TRBJ1-3
CDR3: ASSPGQGLGNTIY

V: TRBV7-6
J: TRBJ1-3
CDR3: ASSQLGQFSGNTIY

V: TRBV11-2
J: TRBJ2-7
CDR3: ASRRTSFGFYEQY

V: TRBV6-1
J: TRBJ1-2
CDR3: ASSESGLYYGYT

V: TRBV7-3
J: TRBJ1-1
CDR3: ASSQRSDRSTEAF

V: TRBV27
J: TRBJ2-2
CDR3: ASSLGRGRTGELF

V: TRBV30
J: TRBJ2-1
CDR3: AWSGSSGRKGDEQF

V: TRBV9
J: TRBJ2-6
CDR3: ASSVELLGANVLT